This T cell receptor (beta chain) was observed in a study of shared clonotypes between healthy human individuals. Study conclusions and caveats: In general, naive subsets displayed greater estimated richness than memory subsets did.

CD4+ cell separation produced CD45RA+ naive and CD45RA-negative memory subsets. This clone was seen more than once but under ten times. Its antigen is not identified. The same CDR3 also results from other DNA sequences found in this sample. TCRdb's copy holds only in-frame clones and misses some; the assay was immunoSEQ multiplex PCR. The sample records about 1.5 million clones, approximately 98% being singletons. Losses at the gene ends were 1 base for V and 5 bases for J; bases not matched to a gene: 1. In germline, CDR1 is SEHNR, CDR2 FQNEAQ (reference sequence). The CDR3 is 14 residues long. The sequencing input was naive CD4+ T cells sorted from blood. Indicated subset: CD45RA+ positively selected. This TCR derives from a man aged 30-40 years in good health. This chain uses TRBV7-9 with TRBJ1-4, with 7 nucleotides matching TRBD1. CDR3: CASSLDRGNEKLFF. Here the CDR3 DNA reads TGTGCCAGCAGCTTAGACAGGGGAAATGAAAAACTGTTTTTT.